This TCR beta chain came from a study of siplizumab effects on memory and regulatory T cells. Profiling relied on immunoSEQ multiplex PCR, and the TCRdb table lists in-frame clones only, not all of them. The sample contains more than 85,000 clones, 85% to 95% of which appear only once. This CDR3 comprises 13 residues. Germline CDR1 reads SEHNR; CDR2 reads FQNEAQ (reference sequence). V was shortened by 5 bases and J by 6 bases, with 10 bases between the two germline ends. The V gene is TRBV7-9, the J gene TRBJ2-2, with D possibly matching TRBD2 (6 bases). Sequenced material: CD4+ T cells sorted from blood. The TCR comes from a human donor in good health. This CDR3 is CASSLGGAGELFF. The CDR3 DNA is TGTGCCAGCAGCCTCGGGGGAGCCGGGGAGCTGTTTTTT.